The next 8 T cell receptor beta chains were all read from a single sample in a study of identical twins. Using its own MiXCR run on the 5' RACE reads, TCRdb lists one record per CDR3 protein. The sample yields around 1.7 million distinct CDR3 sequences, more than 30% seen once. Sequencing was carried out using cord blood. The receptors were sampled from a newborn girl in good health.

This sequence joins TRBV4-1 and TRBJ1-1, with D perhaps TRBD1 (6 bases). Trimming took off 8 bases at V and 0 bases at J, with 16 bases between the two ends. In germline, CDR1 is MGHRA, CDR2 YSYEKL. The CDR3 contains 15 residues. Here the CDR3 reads CASRTWTVMNTEAFF. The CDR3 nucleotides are TGCGCCAGCCGTACATGGACAGTTATGAACACTGAAGCTTTCTTT.

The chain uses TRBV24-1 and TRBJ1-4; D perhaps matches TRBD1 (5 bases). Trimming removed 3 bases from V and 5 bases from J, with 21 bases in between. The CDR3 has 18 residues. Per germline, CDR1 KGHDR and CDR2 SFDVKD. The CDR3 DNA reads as TGTGCCACCAGTGATCTCCAACGAACCGGGACTCACAATGAAAAACTGTTTTTT. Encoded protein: CATSDLQRTGTHNEKLFF.

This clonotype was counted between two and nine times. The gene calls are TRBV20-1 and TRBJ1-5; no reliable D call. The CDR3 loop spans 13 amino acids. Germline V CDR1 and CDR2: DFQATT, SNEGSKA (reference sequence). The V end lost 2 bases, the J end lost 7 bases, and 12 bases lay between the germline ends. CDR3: CSARPATRQPQHF. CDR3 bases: TGCAGTGCTAGACCCGCGACACGGCAGCCCCAGCATTTT.

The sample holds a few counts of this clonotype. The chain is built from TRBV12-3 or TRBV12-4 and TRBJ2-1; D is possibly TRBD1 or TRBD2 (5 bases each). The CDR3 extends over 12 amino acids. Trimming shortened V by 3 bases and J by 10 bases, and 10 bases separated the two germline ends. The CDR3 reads CASSFNRGEQFF. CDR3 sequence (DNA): TGTGCCAGCAGTTTTAACCGGGGCGAGCAGTTCTTC.

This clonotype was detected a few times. CDR3 sequence reads: CASGLIFEPRLAGTSTDTQYF. DNA of the CDR3: TGTGCTAGTGGTTTGATCTTCGAACCGAGACTAGCGGGGACTTCCACAGATACGCAGTATTTT. The genes are TRBV12-5 and TRBJ2-3, with 11 bases identical to TRBD2. V was pared by 2 bases and J by 2 bases, with 18 bases of the junction left unmatched. Germline values: CDR1 LGHNT, CDR2 FRNRAP. The CDR3 spans 21 residues. Filled out from reference TRBV12-5 and TRBJ2-3, the complete variable domain reads DARVTQTPRHKVTEMGQEVTMRCQPILGHNTVFWYRQTMMQGLELLAYFRNRAPLDDSGMPKDRFSAEMPDATLATLKIQPSEPRDSAVYFCASGLIFEPRLAGTSTDTQYFGPGTRLTVL.

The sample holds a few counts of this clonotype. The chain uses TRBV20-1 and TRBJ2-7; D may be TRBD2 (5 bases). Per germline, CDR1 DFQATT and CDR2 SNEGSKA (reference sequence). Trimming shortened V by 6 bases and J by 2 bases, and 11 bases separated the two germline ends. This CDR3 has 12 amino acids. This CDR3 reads CSAYGLPYEQYF. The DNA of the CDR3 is TGCAGTGCCTACGGACTTCCCTACGAGCAGTACTTC.

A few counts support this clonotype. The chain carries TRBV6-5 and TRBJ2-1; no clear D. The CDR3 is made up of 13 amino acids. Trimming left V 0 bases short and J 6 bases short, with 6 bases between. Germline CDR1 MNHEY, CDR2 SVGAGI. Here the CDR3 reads CASSYSAVNEQFF. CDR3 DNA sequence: TGTGCCAGCAGTTACTCCGCAGTCAATGAGCAGTTCTTC.

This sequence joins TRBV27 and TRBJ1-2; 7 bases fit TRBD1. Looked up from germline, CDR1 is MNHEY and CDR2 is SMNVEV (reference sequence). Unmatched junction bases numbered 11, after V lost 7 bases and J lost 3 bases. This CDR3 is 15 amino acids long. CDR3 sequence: CASTKARGGDYGYTF. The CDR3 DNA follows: TGTGCCAGCACTAAAGCCAGGGGGGGAGACTATGGCTACACCTTC.